This T cell receptor (beta chain) emerged from a study of beta chain features in type 1 diabetes. Looked up from germline, CDR1 is SEHNR and CDR2 is FQNEAQ (reference sequence). CDR3 size: 14 residues. The V end was cut by 5 bases, the J end by 10 bases, with 18 bases between. Every donor provided one heparinised blood draw, which averaged approximately 120 mL. Investigators reverse transcribed all isolated RNA, so they sequenced expressed TCRB transcripts. Data came from immunoSEQ multiplex PCR; TCRdb stores just in-frame clones and leaves some out. This table has around 710,000 clones, 12% appearing once. Study findings and constraints: Shortening that was moderate but significant affected the TCRB CDR3s of Type 1 diabetes patients in all four CD4+ subsets. These data did not resolve whether HLA type affects TCRB rearrangement.

This clone was seen only a few times. Its specificity is not known. The TCR comes from a man aged 25-45 years with type 1 diabetes. Sequencing was carried out using naive CD4+ T cells from blood. V and J are TRBV7-9 and TRBJ1-5; no definite D call. The CDR3 spells CASSPGLPGDPQHF. CDR3 coding DNA: TGTGCCAGCAGCCCCGGCCTACCTGGGGATCCCCAGCATTTT.